The 26 T cell receptor beta chains given below trace back to one sample, sequenced in a study of OX40 agonist ivuxolimab in advanced cancers. Sequenced by immunoSEQ multiplex PCR; TCRdb stores in-frame clones only, minus some. The sample carries 65,000 to 95,000 clones, more than 70% recorded once. Source: CD4+ or CD8+ T cells sorted from blood, taken in a trial of the OX40 agonist ivuxolimab. These receptor sequences come from an adult with an advanced solid tumor such as melanoma, head and neck, liver or kidney cancer.

The chain employs TRBV18 and TRBJ2-4; D is possibly TRBD1 (5 bases). The CDR3 loop spans 15 amino acids. V was trimmed by 4 bases and J by 2 bases, leaving 12 bases between them. Germline V gene sequence: CDR1 KGHSH, CDR2 LQKENI. CDR3 DNA sequence: TGTGCCAGCTCACTTTCAGGGTTGTCCAAAAACATTCAGTACTTC. It translates to CASSLSGLSKNIQYF. The whole variable domain, remainder taken from reference TRBV18 and TRBJ2-4, is NAGVMQNPRHLVRRRGQEARLRCSPMKGHSHVYWYRQLPEEGLKFMVYLQKENIIDESGMPKERFSAEFPKEGPSILRIQQVVRGDSAAYFCASSLSGLSKNIQYFGAGTRLSVL.

This clone has a handful of counts. The chain couples TRBV11-2 to TRBJ2-7; possibly TRBD1 or TRBD2 for D (5 bases each). The V gene lost 0 bases and the J gene lost 9 bases, with 12 bases spanning the gap. The CDR3 is made up of 13 amino acids. CDR1 SGHAT and CDR2 FQNNGV come from the germline V gene. CDR3 sequence reads: CASSLERGSGQYF. CDR3 sequence (DNA): TGTGCCAGCAGCTTAGAGAGGGGCTCCGGGCAGTACTTC.

V is TRBV11-3 and J is TRBJ2-7; the match to TRBD2 covers 7 bases. CDR3 size: 15 residues. CDR1 and CDR2 from the germline V gene are SGHNT and YENEEA. Germline trimming cut 6 bases from V and 0 bases from J; bases unmatched to any gene: 8. The DNA for the CDR3 is TGTGCCAGCAGTCCGAGGGGAGGGGACTCCTACGAGCAGTACTTC. Its protein is CASSPRGGDSYEQYF. Drawing the rest from reference TRBV11-3 and TRBJ2-7, the complete variable domain is EAGVVQSPRYKIIEKKQPVAFWCNPISGHNTLYWYLQNLGQGPELLIRYENEEAVDDSQLPKDRFSAERLKGVDSTLKIQPAELGDSAVYLCASSPRGGDSYEQYFGPGTRLTVT.

The chain's CDR3 is CASSRDSVNQPQHF. The DNA for the CDR3 is TGTGCCAGCAGCCGCGACAGCGTCAATCAGCCCCAGCATTTT. This chain joins TRBV6-5 and TRBJ1-5; D possibly corresponds to TRBD1 (5 bases). Germline V CDR1 and CDR2: MNHEY, SVGAGI. Trimming removed 6 bases from V and 3 bases from J, with 12 bases in between. The CDR3 consists of 14 residues.

For this clone: Other DNA sequences of this sample code for an identical CDR3. This chain joins TRBV7-6 and TRBJ1-4; D is uncertain. Deletions cut 2 bases from V and 0 bases from J, with 4 bases between. This CDR3 has 14 residues. From germline, CDR1 is SGHVS and CDR2 FNYEAQ. CDR3 in DNA: TGTGCCAGCAGCTTACGGGCAACTAATGAAAAACTGTTTTTT. This translates into CASSLRATNEKLFF.

The chain is built from TRBV6-6 and TRBJ1-1; 7 nucleotides align to TRBD1. Germline values: CDR1 MNHNY, CDR2 SVGAGI (reference sequence). The CDR3 spans 14 residues. With 5 bases clipped from V and 7 bases from J, the junction kept 10 bases outside the gene matches. CDR3 protein: CASSPANRGVEAFF. CDR3 nucleotide sequence: TGTGCCAGCAGTCCCGCGAACAGGGGCGTTGAAGCTTTCTTT.

This chain joins TRBV5-1 and TRBJ2-5, with TRBD2 matching over 8 bases. The J segment lost 4 bases and the V segment lost 1 base, leaving 9 bases of the junction unmatched. This CDR3 has 16 residues. CDR1 is SGHRS and CDR2 is YFSETQ in the germline V gene. The CDR3 bases are TGCGCCAGCAGCTTGAGTTTTGCGGGGGGTGGAGAGACCCAGTACTTC. Amino acid sequence: CASSLSFAGGGETQYF.

Here the CDR3 DNA reads TGTGCCAGCAGCGTACACACAGGGGTGGGGGAAAAACTGTTTTTT. This encodes CASSVHTGVGEKLFF. The rearrangement uses TRBV9 and TRBJ1-4; 7 bases agree with TRBD1. The CDR3 spans 15 residues. CDR1 and CDR2 from the germline V gene are SGDLS and YYNGEE. J was trimmed by 8 bases and V by 1 base; bases with no gene match: 8.

The V and J genes are TRBV2 and TRBJ2-2, with a weak D call TRBD2 (5 bases). The length of the CDR3 is 13 residues. The germline V gene encodes CDR1 SNHLY and CDR2 FYNNEI. Trimming removed 11 bases at V and 0 bases at J, with 10 bases between. The CDR3 DNA reads TGTGCCGCCGGGCGGGCGAACACCGGGGAGCTGTTTTTT. It yields the protein CAAGRANTGELFF.

The CDR3 sequence: CASSIRGGNYSNQPQHF. The CDR3 DNA reads as TGTGCCAGCAGCATCCGGGGAGGGAATTATAGCAATCAGCCCCAGCATTTT. V gene TRBV11-3 combines with J gene TRBJ1-5, with unresolved D. Germline-derived CDR1 and CDR2 are SGHNT and YENEEA. There are 17 residues in the CDR3. V shed 5 bases and J shed 0 bases, with 17 bases lying between them.

The rearrangement joins TRBV4-3 to TRBJ1-6; 10 bases agree with TRBD1. Trimming at V came to 1 base and at J to 0 bases, leaving 9 bases not matched to a gene. The CDR3 has 20 residues. Germline V gene lookup returns CDR1 LGHNA and CDR2 YSLEER. This CDR3 is CASSQVRGTGVGSYNSPLHF. The CDR3 DNA is TGCGCCAGCAGCCAAGTGCGTGGGACAGGGGTCGGCTCCTATAATTCACCCCTCCACTTT.

The count of this clone is one. This CDR3 is also generated by other DNA sequences in the sample. The chain combines TRBV11-3 with TRBJ2-2, with 7 bases aligning to TRBD1. J was trimmed by 0 bases and V by 5 bases; bases with no gene match: 3. The germline V gene has CDR1 SGHNT and CDR2 YENEEA. This CDR3 spans 15 amino acids. DNA of the CDR3: TGTGCCAGCAGCCCTGGACAGGCGAACACCGGGGAGCTGTTTTTT. Translating it yields CASSPGQANTGELFF.

This chain connects TRBV6-1 to TRBJ2-3; D uncertain. Germline values: CDR1 MNHNS, CDR2 SASEGT. This CDR3 region has 13 residues. V lost 5 bases and J 6 bases, leaving 12 bases between the germline ends. CDR3 nucleotide sequence: TGTGCCAGCAGTTCGGCAGGTACGGATACGCAGTATTTT. Protein product: CASSSAGTDTQYF.

The chain recombines TRBV28 with TRBJ2-3; D unresolved. The V gene's germline CDR1 is MDHEN and CDR2 SYDVKM. The CDR3 loop spans 13 amino acids. V gave up 8 bases and J gave up 10 bases, with 19 bases separating them. The CDR3 sequence: CASLAAGPSAQYF. CDR3 sequence (DNA): TGTGCCAGCCTGGCAGCCGGGCCTTCGGCGCAGTATTTT.

This clone was found once. This sequence joins TRBV6-5 and TRBJ2-5; possibly TRBD1 for D (5 bases). V shed 8 bases and J shed 3 bases, with 7 bases lying between them. This CDR3 region has 11 residues. The germline CDR1 and CDR2 sequences are MNHEY and SVGAGI. CDR3 DNA: TGTGCCAGCGGACACGAAGAGACCCAGTACTTC. Residues: CASGHEETQYF.

CDR3 region: CASSQDRWGYTGELFF. The CDR3 nucleotides read TGCGCCAGCAGCCAAGATAGGTGGGGTTACACCGGGGAGCTGTTTTTT. The genes are TRBV4-1 and TRBJ2-2, with D uncertain. The germline V and J ends were trimmed by 0 bases and 3 bases, with 11 bases remaining between them. CDR1 is MGHRA, CDR2 YSYEKL, per germline. The CDR3 sequence is 16 residues long.

V gene TRBV5-1 combines with J gene TRBJ1-5, with unresolved D. Trimming shortened V by 0 bases and J by 4 bases, and 8 bases separated the two germline ends. Germline CDR1 reads SGHRS; CDR2 reads YFSETQ. The CDR3 length is 14 residues. The CDR3 region has the DNA TGCGCCAGCAGCTTGGCACCCGGTAATCAGCCCCAGCATTTT. Translation gives CASSLAPGNQPQHF.

This clone appeared once. This rearrangement joins TRBV7-2 to TRBJ2-7; TRBD2 might be the D (5 bases). In germline, CDR1 is SGHTA, CDR2 FQGNSA. The V and J ends lost 4 bases and 5 bases respectively, with 9 bases between them. The CDR3 covers 12 residues. The CDR3 reads CASSSRLHEQYF. CDR3 nucleotide sequence: TGTGCCAGCAGCTCTAGACTACACGAGCAGTACTTC.

The V and J genes are TRBV5-4 and TRBJ2-5, with D perhaps assigned TRBD1 or TRBD2 (6 bases each). This CDR3 is built from 15 residues. Germline assignment: CDR1 SGHNT and CDR2 YYREEE (reference sequence). The V end lost 2 bases, the J end lost 2 bases, and 13 bases lay between the germline ends. The CDR3 reads CASSFSGGQQETQYF. The DNA for the CDR3 is TGTGCCAGCAGCTTTAGTGGGGGGCAGCAAGAGACCCAGTACTTC.

The chain links TRBV9 to TRBJ2-3, with TRBD2 matching 8 bases. The trim removed 7 bases at V and 0 bases at J, leaving 13 bases unmatched. The CDR3 covers 17 residues. The germline V gene has CDR1 SGDLS and CDR2 YYNGEE. The CDR3 coding sequence is TGTGCCAGCTCTAAGGGTAGCGGGGCTCCTAGCACAGATACGCAGTATTTT. Its translation: CASSKGSGAPSTDTQYF.

This clone occurred a few times. The chain is built from TRBV6-5 and TRBJ1-1; 8 bases are shared with TRBD1. The CDR3 has 14 amino acids. Germline V gives CDR1 MNHEY, CDR2 SVGAGI. With V trimmed by 6 bases and J by 5 bases, 8 bases remained unmatched. The CDR3: CASSQDRGGTEAFF. The DNA of the CDR3 is TGTGCCAGCAGCCAAGACAGGGGCGGGACTGAAGCTTTCTTT.

V gene TRBV12-5 combines with J gene TRBJ1-5; no clear D gene. V was cut by 6 bases and J by 1 base, with 16 bases left in between. The germline CDR1 and CDR2 sequences are LGHNT and FRNRAP. The CDR3 contains 16 residues. Here the CDR3 DNA reads TGTGCTAGTGGCCCTCCACTCTTTGACAGCAATCAGCCCCAGCATTTT. As protein: CASGPPLFDSNQPQHF.

This clone was observed a few times. The chain has TRBV4-1 and TRBJ1-1, with no clear D. Trimming shortened V by 1 base and J by 3 bases, and 12 bases separated the two germline ends. This CDR3 spans 15 amino acids. From germline, CDR1 is MGHRA and CDR2 YSYEKL. The CDR3 region is CASSQGGLRDTEAFF. CDR3 nucleotides: TGCGCCAGCAGCCAAGGTGGCCTGCGCGACACTGAAGCTTTCTTT.

The chain uses TRBV27 and TRBJ2-2; D is unresolved. Trimming took off 4 bases at V and 2 bases at J, with 14 bases between the two ends. The CDR3 runs to 16 residues. Looked up from germline, CDR1 is MNHEY and CDR2 is SMNVEV (reference sequence). The CDR3 protein is CASSYQQKLNTGELFF. DNA for the CDR3: TGTGCCAGCAGTTATCAGCAGAAACTTAACACCGGGGAGCTGTTTTTT.

The V call is TRBV7-9, the J call TRBJ1-2; tentatively, D is TRBD1 (5 bases). Germline CDR1 SEHNR, CDR2 FQNEAQ (reference sequence). The CDR3 sequence is 16 residues long. Trimming stripped 5 bases from V and 0 bases from J, with 16 bases between. The CDR3 loop is CASSPGQSRSNYGYTF. For the CDR3, the DNA is TGTGCCAGCAGCCCGGGGCAGTCACGATCTAACTATGGCTACACCTTC.

This clone was seen once. The chain recombines TRBV28 with TRBJ2-3, with 9 nucleotides matching TRBD2. With V trimmed by 5 bases and J by 2 bases, 2 bases remained unmatched. The germline CDR1 and CDR2 sequences are MDHEN and SYDVKM. The CDR3 extends over 14 amino acids. The chain's CDR3 is CASSERGVTDTQYF. CDR3 DNA sequence: TGTGCCAGCAGTGAGCGGGGGGTCACAGATACGCAGTATTTT. The variable domain in full, with the rest retrieved from reference TRBV28 and TRBJ2-3, is DVKVTQSSRYLVKRTGEKVFLECVQDMDHENMFWYRQDPGLGLRLIYFSYDVKMKEKGDIPEGYSVSREKKERFSLILESASTNQTSMYLCASSERGVTDTQYFGPGTRLTVL.